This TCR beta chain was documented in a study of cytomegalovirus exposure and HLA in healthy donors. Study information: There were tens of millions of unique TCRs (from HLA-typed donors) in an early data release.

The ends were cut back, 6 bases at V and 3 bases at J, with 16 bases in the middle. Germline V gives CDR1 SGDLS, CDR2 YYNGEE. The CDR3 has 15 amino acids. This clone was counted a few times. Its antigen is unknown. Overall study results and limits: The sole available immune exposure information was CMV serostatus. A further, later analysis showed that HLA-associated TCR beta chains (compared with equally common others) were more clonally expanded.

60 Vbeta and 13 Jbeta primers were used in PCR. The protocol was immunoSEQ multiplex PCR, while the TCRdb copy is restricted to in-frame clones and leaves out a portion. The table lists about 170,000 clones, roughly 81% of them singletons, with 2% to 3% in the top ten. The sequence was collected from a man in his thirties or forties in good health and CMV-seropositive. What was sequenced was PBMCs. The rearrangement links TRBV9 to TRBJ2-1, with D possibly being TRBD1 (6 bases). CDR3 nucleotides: TGTGCCAGCACCGCGTCAGGGGCTCTCTACAATGAGCAGTTCTTC. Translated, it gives CASTASGALYNEQFF.